The next 18 T cell receptor beta chains were all read from a single sample in a study of blood T cell repertoires in COVID-19. The table came from immunoSEQ multiplex PCR; TCRdb's copy has only in-frame clones and leaves some out. Of around 160,000 clones in the sample, roughly 87% were seen once. Sequencing was performed on PBMCs or T cells enriched from blood (not recorded which). These receptors all stem from a middle-aged woman who had been exposed to COVID-19.

The J gene is TRBJ1-6, the V gene TRBV4-1; D remains unclear. Germline CDR1 MGHRA, CDR2 YSYEKL. The CDR3 loop spans 17 amino acids. V lost 1 base to trimming and J lost 5 bases, with 15 bases between them. DNA of the CDR3: TGCGCCAGCAGCCAAGCGACCGGAGCAGCTGATAATTCACCCCTCCACTTT. It codes for CASSQATGAADNSPLHF.

This clone was counted between two and nine times. The genes are TRBV6-1 and TRBJ1-5; possible D gene TRBD1, 5 bases. V gave up 2 bases and J gave up 7 bases, with 12 bases separating them. The CDR3 is 14 amino acids. Germline V lookup: CDR1 MNHNS, CDR2 SASEGT. The CDR3 DNA sequence: TGTGCCAGCAGTGAATGGGGGGGAGGACAGCCCCAGCATTTT. Its translation: CASSEWGGGQPQHF.

The chain joins TRBV28 to TRBJ1-5; tentatively, D is TRBD1 (6 bases). Between the trimmed V and J ends, which lost 6 bases and 1 base, there was a span of 19 bases. Germline V gives CDR1 MDHEN, CDR2 SYDVKM. CDR3 length: 17 amino acids. The CDR3 DNA sequence: TGTGCCAGCAGCCTACCCCTCGGACAGATAAGCAATCAGCCCCAGCATTTT. This sequence encodes CASSLPLGQISNQPQHF.

The chain carries TRBV6-5 and TRBJ1-2, with a possible D match to TRBD1 (5 bases). The germline V gene has CDR1 MNHEY and CDR2 SVGAGI. V was cut by 0 bases and J by 1 base, with 12 bases left in between. The CDR3 has 16 residues. The chain's CDR3 is CASSYSQGRRNYGYTF. CDR3 in DNA: TGTGCCAGCAGTTACTCGCAGGGAAGACGTAACTATGGCTACACCTTC.

V usage is TRBV7-3 and J usage is TRBJ2-1; 10 positions agree with TRBD2. Germline loops: CDR1 SGHTA, CDR2 FQGTGA. V shed 3 bases, J shed 9 bases, and the junction held 8 bases outside the gene matches. This CDR3 region has 15 residues. The CDR3 reads CASSLSGGARSEQFF. CDR3 bases: TGTGCCAGCAGCTTGAGCGGGGGGGCTCGGAGTGAGCAGTTCTTC.

The V call is TRBV7-9, the J call TRBJ2-5; 11 positions agree with TRBD2. V was clipped by 7 bases and J by 5 bases; unmatched bases: 12. Looked up from germline, CDR1 is SEHNR and CDR2 is FQNEAQ (reference sequence). This CDR3 spans 16 amino acids. CDR3 residues: CASNFGTSGAQETQYF. The CDR3 DNA follows: TGTGCCAGCAACTTCGGGACTAGCGGAGCTCAGGAGACCCAGTACTTC.

Remarks on this clone: This specimen includes other DNA sequences encoding the same CDR3. The rearrangement joins TRBV28 to TRBJ2-7, with a possible D match to TRBD1 (6 bases). This CDR3 spans 12 amino acids. Germline CDR1 MDHEN, CDR2 SYDVKM. V gave up 9 bases and J gave up 1 base, with 10 bases separating them. CDR3: CASGTPSYEQYF. As DNA, the CDR3 is TGTGCCAGTGGGACACCGTCCTACGAGCAGTACTTC. The entire variable domain, with the rest obtained from reference TRBV28 and TRBJ2-7, is as follows: DVKVTQSSRYLVKRTGEKVFLECVQDMDHENMFWYRQDPGLGLRLIYFSYDVKMKEKGDIPEGYSVSREKKERFSLILESASTNQTSMYLCASGTPSYEQYFGPGTRLTVT.

The J gene is TRBJ1-6, the V gene TRBV12-3 or TRBV12-4, with a possible D match to TRBD1 (5 bases). The CDR3 is made up of 13 amino acids. V was trimmed by 5 bases and J by 13 bases, leaving 15 bases between them. The CDR3: CASSLRRDSPLHF. As DNA, the CDR3 is TGTGCCAGCAGTCTCCGCAGGGACTCCCCCCTCCACTTT.

This sequence joins TRBV11-2 and TRBJ2-7; perhaps TRBD2 as D (6 bases). Germline V gives CDR1 SGHAT, CDR2 FQNNGV. V was pared by 6 bases and J by 6 bases, with 18 bases between. The CDR3 extends over 14 amino acids. This CDR3 is CASSYTGTLSEQYF. The DNA for the CDR3 is TGTGCCAGCAGTTATACCGGGACTTTGTCCGAGCAGTACTTC.

V usage is TRBV19 and J usage is TRBJ1-1; D call uncertain. Germline V gene lookup returns CDR1 LNHDA and CDR2 SQIVND (reference sequence). The CDR3 length is 18 residues. The ends were cut back, 1 base at V and 10 bases at J, with 28 bases in the middle. The CDR3 DNA reads as TGTGCCAGTAGTATAGGTGGTGAAGGGTCAGTAGCGATGTTCGGAGCTTTCTTT. Its translation is CASSIGGEGSVAMFGAFF.

This CDR3 is CASSYSGLLAYEQYF. The CDR3 nucleotides read TGTGCCAGCAGTTACTCGGGACTATTAGCCTACGAGCAGTACTTC. The chain combines TRBV6-5 with TRBJ2-7; 7 positions match TRBD2. J gave up 2 bases and V 0 bases, and 4 bases lay outside the gene matches. Looked up from germline, CDR1 is MNHEY and CDR2 is SVGAGI. The CDR3 length is 15 residues.

The genes are TRBV9 and TRBJ2-1; no reliable D call. The germline gives CDR1 SGDLS, CDR2 YYNGEE. Trimming took off 4 bases at V and 0 bases at J, with 14 bases between the two ends. This CDR3 contains 16 residues. The CDR3 sequence is CASSLEVLSSYNEQFF. For the CDR3, the DNA is TGTGCCAGCAGCCTCGAAGTGCTGAGCTCCTACAATGAGCAGTTCTTC.

The CDR3 loop reads CASGPLAGNEQFF. The CDR3 DNA follows: TGTGCTAGTGGTCCCCTAGCGGGCAATGAGCAGTTCTTC. V is TRBV12-5 and J is TRBJ2-1; 8 nucleotides align to TRBD2. V lost 5 bases, J lost 6 bases, and 3 bases stayed unmatched. CDR1 and CDR2 (germline): LGHNT, FRNRAP. The CDR3 contains 13 residues. The variable domain in full, with the rest retrieved from reference TRBV12-5 and TRBJ2-1, is DARVTQTPRHKVTEMGQEVTMRCQPILGHNTVFWYRQTMMQGLELLAYFRNRAPLDDSGMPKDRFSAEMPDATLATLKIQPSEPRDSAVYFCASGPLAGNEQFFGPGTRLTVL.

The chain employs TRBV25-1 and TRBJ1-1; D remains unclear. The V gene's germline CDR1 is MGHDK and CDR2 SYGVNS. With 3 bases removed from V and 0 bases from J, the gap between germline ends came to 2 bases. The CDR3 runs to 12 residues. CDR3 nucleotides: TGTGCCAGCAGTGACTTGAACACTGAAGCTTTCTTT. This codes for CASSDLNTEAFF. Full variable domain (outside the CDR3, taken from reference TRBV25-1 and TRBJ1-1): EADIYQTPRYLVIGTGKKITLECSQTMGHDKMYWYQQDPGMELHLIHYSYGVNSTEKGDLSSESTVSRIRTEHFPLTLESARPSHTSQYLCASSDLNTEAFFGQGTRLTVV.

This clone was observed once. The chain recombines TRBV7-8 with TRBJ1-1; no clear D. This CDR3 contains 16 residues. Germline V gene sequence: CDR1 SGHVS, CDR2 FQNEAQ. The V gene lost 5 bases and the J gene lost 1 base, with 17 bases spanning the gap. The DNA of the CDR3 is TGTGCCAGCAGCGATAGGGCTCAAGGGAGGAACACTGAAGCTTTCTTT. As protein: CASSDRAQGRNTEAFF.

The V and J genes are TRBV5-1 and TRBJ2-3; 10 nucleotides align to TRBD2. CDR3 size: 16 residues. J lost 0 bases, V lost 4 bases, and 5 bases had no gene match. Germline values: CDR1 SGHRS, CDR2 YFSETQ. The CDR3 DNA is TGCGCCAGCAGCGGACTAGCGGTCACTAGCACAGATACGCAGTATTTT. Its protein product is CASSGLAVTSTDTQYF.

V usage is TRBV7-8 and J usage is TRBJ1-3; TRBD1 matches at 7 bases. Per the germline V gene, CDR1 is SGHVS and CDR2 is FQNEAQ. V lost 2 bases to trimming and J lost 0 bases; unmatched junction nucleotides: 10. The CDR3 sequence is 18 residues long. For the CDR3, the DNA is TGTGCCAGCAGCTTACAGCCTACACAGGGGCTCTCTGGAAACACCATATATTTT. Translated: CASSLQPTQGLSGNTIYF.

This chain joins TRBV2 and TRBJ1-4; TRBD1 might be the D (6 bases). V lost 7 bases, J lost 6 bases, and 9 bases lay in between. The V gene's germline CDR1 is SNHLY and CDR2 FYNNEI. The CDR3 runs to 12 residues. The CDR3 loop is CASNRVDEKLFF. The CDR3 DNA is TGTGCCAGCAACAGGGTAGATGAAAAACTGTTTTTT.